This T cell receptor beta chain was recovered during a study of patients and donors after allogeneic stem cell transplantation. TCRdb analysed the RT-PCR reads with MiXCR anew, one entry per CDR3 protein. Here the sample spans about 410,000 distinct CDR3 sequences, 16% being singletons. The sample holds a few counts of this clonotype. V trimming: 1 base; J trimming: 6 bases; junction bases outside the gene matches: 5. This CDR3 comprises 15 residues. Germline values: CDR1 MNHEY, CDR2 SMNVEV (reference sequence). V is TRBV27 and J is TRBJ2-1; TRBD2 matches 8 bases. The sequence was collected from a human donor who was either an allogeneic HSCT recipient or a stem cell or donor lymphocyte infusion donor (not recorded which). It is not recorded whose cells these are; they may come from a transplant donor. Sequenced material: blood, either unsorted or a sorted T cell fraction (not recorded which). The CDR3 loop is CASSLLAGTFNEQFF. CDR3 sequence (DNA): TGTGCCAGCAGTTTATTAGCGGGAACTTTCAATGAGCAGTTCTTC.